The clone carrying this TCR beta chain was observed a handful of times. Its target is unknown. The data belong to a study of T cells in Graves' hyperthyroidism and ophthalmopathy. Whole-study findings and limits: Blood held most thyroid clonotypes expanded above 0.001 frequency.

The investigators amplified TCR beta CDR3 regions from RNA transcripts. During a first-round RT-PCR of the TCR CDR3, the HTBI primer set was used. MiXCR was run by TCRdb on the multiplex PCR reads, yielding one entry per CDR3 protein. There are under 600,000 distinct CDR3 sequences in the sample; roughly 15% occur only once, and roughly 3% lies in the top ten. Sequenced material: blood. The TCR was taken from a woman in her thirties or forties with Graves' ophthalmopathy.

CDR3 loop: CASSLLRDTGELFF. For the CDR3, the DNA is TGTGCCAGCAGCCTACTAAGGGACACCGGGGAGCTGTTTTTT. The rearrangement links TRBV6-1 to TRBJ2-2; D remains unclear. V was trimmed by 6 bases and J by 3 bases, leaving 11 bases between them. This CDR3 has 14 amino acids. Germline V gene sequence: CDR1 MNHNS, CDR2 SASEGT.